This T cell receptor (beta chain) was sequenced in a study of blood T cells in healthy people across ages. Whole-study findings and limits: Samples with more naive T cells showed higher observed beta diversity. Older age went with lower TCR beta diversity per million T cells, in a roughly linear way.

This clonotype has a handful of counts. Its target is not known. Total RNA extraction produced at least 6 micrograms (per sample) for the study. Germline assignment: CDR1 DFQATT and CDR2 SNEGSKA (reference sequence). V shed 3 bases and J shed 2 bases, with 11 bases lying between them. CDR3 length: 13 amino acids. Primed by a sample-barcoded 5' primer and a J-beta primer mix, a second PCR proceeded for about 7 to 12 cycles. Each cDNA was tagged by a template-switch adaptor containing 12 random nucleotides. MiXCR, applied by TCRdb to the 5' RACE reads, yields one record per CDR3 protein. The sample shows almost 1 million distinct CDR3 sequences, 51% of them seen only once.

This sequence joins TRBV20-1 and TRBJ2-7; no reliable D call. Source material: blood. The sequence came from a woman between 55 and 75 years old in good health. The CDR3 region is CSASILGPYEQYF. The CDR3 coding sequence is TGCAGTGCTAGTATCTTGGGCCCCTACGAGCAGTACTTC.